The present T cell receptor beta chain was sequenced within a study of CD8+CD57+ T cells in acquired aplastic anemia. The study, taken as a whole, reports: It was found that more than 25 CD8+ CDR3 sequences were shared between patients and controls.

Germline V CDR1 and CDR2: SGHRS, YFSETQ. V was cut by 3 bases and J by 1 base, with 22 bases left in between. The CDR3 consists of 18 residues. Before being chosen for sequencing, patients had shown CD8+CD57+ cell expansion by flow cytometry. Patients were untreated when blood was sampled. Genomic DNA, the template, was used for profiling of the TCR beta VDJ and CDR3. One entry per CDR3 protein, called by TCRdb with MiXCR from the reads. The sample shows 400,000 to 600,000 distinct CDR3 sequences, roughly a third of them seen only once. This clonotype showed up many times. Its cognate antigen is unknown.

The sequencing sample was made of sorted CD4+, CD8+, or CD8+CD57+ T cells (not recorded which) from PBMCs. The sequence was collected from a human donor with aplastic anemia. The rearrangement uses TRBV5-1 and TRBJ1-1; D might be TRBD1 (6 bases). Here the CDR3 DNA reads TGCGCCAGCAGCTCGTCGACAGGAACTAGCTGGGGGAACACTGAAGCTTTCTTT. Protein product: CASSSSTGTSWGNTEAFF.